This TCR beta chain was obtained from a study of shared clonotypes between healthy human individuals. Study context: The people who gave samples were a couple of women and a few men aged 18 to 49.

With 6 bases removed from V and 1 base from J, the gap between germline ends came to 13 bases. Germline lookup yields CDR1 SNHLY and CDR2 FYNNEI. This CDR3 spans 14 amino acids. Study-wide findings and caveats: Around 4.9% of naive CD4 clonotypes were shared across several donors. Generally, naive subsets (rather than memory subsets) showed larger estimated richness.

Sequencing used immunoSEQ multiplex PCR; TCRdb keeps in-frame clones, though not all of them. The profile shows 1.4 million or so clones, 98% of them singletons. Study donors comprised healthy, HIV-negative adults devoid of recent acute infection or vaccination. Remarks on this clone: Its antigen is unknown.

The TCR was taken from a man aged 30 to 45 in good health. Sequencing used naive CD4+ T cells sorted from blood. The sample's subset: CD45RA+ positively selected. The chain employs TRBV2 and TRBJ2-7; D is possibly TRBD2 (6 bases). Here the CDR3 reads CASRGDSSSYEQYF. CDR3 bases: TGTGCCAGCAGGGGGGACTCTTCGTCCTACGAGCAGTACTTC.